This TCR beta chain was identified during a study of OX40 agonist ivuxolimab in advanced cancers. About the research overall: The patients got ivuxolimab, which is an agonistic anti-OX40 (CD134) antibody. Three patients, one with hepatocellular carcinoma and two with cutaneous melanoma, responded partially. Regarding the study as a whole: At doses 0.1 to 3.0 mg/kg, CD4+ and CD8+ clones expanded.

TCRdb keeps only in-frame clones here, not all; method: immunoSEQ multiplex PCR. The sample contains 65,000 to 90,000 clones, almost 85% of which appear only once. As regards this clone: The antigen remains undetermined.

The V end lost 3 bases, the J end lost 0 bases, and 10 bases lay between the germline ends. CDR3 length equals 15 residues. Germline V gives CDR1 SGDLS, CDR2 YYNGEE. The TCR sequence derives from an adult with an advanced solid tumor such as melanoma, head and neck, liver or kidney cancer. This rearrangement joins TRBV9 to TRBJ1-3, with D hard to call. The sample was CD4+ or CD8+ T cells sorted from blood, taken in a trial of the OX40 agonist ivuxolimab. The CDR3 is CASSDRGFSGNTIYF. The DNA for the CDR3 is TGTGCCAGCAGCGATCGAGGGTTCTCTGGAAACACCATATATTTT.